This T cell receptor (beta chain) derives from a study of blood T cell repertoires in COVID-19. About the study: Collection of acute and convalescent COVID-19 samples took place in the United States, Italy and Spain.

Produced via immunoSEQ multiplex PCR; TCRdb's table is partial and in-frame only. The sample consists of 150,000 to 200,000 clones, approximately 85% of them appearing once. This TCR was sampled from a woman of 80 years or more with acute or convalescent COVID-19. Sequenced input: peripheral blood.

The CDR3 nucleotides are TGCGCCAGCAGCCACCTAGCGTCGAATGAGCAGTTCTTC. Protein sequence: CASSHLASNEQFF. V gene TRBV5-1 combines with J gene TRBJ2-1, with D tentatively TRBD2 (6 bases). Deletions cut 4 bases from V and 7 bases from J, with 12 bases between. CDR1 SGHRS and CDR2 YFSETQ come from the germline V gene. The CDR3 length is 13 residues. Variable domain in full (rest from reference TRBV5-1 and TRBJ2-1): KAGVTQTPRYLIKTRGQQVTLSCSPISGHRSVSWYQQTPGQGLQFLFEYFSETQRNKGNFPGRFSGRQFSNSRSEMNVSTLELGDSALYLCASSHLASNEQFFGPGTRLTVL.